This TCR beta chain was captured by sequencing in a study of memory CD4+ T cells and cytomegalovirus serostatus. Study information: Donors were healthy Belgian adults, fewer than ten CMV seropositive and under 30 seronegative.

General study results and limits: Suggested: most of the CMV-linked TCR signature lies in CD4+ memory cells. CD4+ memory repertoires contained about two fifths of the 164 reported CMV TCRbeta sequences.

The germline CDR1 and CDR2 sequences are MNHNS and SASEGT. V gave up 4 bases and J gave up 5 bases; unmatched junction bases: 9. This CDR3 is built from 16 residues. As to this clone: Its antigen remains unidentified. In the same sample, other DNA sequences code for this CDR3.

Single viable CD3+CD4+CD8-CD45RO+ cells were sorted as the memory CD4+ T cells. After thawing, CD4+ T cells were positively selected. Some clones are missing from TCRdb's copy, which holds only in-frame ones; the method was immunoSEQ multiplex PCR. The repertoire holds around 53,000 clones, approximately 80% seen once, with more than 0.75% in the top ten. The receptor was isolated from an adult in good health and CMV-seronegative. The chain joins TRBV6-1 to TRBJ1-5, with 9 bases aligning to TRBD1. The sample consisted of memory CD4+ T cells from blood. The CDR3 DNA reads TGTGCCAGCAGTGTACTACAGGGGGCAGGAGATCAGCCCCAGCATTTT. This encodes CASSVLQGAGDQPQHF.